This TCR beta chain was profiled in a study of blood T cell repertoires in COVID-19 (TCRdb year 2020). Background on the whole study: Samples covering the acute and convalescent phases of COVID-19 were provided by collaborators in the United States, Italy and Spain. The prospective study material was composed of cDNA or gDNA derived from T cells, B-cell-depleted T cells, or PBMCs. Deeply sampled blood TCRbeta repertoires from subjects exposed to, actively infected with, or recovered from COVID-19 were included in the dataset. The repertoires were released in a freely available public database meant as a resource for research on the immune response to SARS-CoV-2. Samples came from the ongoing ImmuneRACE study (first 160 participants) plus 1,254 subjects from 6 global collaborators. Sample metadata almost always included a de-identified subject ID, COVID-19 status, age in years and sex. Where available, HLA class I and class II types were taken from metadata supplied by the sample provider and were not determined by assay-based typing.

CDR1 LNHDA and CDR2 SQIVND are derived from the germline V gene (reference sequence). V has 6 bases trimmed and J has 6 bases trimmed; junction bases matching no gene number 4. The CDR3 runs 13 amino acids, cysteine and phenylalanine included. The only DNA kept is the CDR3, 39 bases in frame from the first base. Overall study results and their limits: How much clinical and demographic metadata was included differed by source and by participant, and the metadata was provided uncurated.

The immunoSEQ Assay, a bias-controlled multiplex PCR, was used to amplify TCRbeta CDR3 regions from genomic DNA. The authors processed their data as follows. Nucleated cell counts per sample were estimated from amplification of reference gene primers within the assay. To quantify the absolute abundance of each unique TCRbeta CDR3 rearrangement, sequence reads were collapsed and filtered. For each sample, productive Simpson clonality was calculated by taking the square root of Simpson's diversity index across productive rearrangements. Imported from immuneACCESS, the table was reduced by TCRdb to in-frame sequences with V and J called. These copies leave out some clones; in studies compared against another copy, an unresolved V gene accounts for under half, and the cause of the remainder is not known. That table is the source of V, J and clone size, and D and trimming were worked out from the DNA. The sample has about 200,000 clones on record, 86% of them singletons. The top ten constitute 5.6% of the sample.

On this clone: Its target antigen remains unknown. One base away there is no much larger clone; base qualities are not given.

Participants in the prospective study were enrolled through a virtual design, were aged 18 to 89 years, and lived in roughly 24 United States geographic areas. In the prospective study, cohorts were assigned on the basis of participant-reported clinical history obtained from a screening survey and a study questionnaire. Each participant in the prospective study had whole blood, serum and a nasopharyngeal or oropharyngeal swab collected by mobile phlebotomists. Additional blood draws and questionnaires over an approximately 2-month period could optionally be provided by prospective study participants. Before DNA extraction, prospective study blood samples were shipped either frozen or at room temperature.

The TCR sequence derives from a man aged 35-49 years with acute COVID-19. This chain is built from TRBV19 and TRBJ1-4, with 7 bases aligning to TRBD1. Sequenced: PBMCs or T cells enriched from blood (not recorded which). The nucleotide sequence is TGTGCCAGTAGAGGGGACAGTCATGAAAAACTGTTTTTT. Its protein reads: CASRGDSHEKLFF.